Each of the 19 T cell receptor beta chains below was sequenced from the same sample in a study of CD8 T cells in Susac syndrome. Random hexamers primed reverse transcription of about 0.45 to 1 ug RNA. TCRdb itself ran the immunoSEQ multiplex PCR reads through MiXCR, one entry per CDR3 protein. The profile covers 100,000 to 150,000 distinct CDR3 sequences, with 85% to 95% appearing a single time and around 0.085% taken by the ten largest. The sequenced sample was CD4+ T cells from PBMCs. The receptors were gathered from a human donor with multiple sclerosis.

The chain has TRBV12-3 or TRBV12-4 and TRBJ2-2, with D possibly matching TRBD1 (5 bases). The CDR3 spans 15 residues. The V and J ends lost 3 bases and 4 bases respectively, with 12 bases between them. CDR3 nucleotides: TGTGCCAGCAGTTTGGCAGGGCCCGGCACCGGGGAGCTGTTTTTT. It codes for CASSLAGPGTGELFF.

This clonotype was seen just once. J is TRBJ1-2 and V is TRBV9; 7 bases fit TRBD1. The CDR3 loop spans 14 amino acids. The junction had 11 bases not matched to a gene; V was cut back by 4 bases and J by 8 bases. Looked up from germline, CDR1 is SGDLS and CDR2 is YYNGEE. The CDR3 bases are TGTGCCAGCAGCTCAGGACAGGCCGGACGCGGCTACACCTTC. Translating gives CASSSGQAGRGYTF.

The chain recombines TRBV27 with TRBJ2-6; D remains unclear. V lost 4 bases to trimming and J lost 0 bases, with 7 bases between them. CDR1 is MNHEY, CDR2 SMNVEV, per germline (reference sequence). The CDR3 runs to 15 residues. The CDR3 DNA reads as TGTGCCAGCAGTTCTTTCAGCTCTGGGGCCAACGTCCTGACTTTC. Translated: CASSSFSSGANVLTF.

This clonotype showed up just once. The chain employs TRBV20-1 and TRBJ1-4; unclear D gene. CDR3 size: 15 residues. V was pared by 1 base and J by 0 bases, with 9 bases between. Looked up from germline, CDR1 is DFQATT and CDR2 is SNEGSKA (reference sequence). Here the CDR3 reads CSARAPASTNEKLFF. DNA for the CDR3: TGCAGTGCTAGAGCTCCAGCTTCAACTAATGAAAAACTGTTTTTT.

This clonotype was counted a single time. The chain carries TRBV28 and TRBJ2-7, with D possibly matching TRBD2 (5 bases). This CDR3 has 13 amino acids. The ends were cut back, 4 bases at V and 8 bases at J, with 15 bases in the middle. Per germline, CDR1 MDHEN and CDR2 SYDVKM. The CDR3 loop is CASSSPFLGKQYF. CDR3 bases: TGTGCCAGCAGTTCACCCTTCCTCGGGAAGCAGTACTTC.

The rearrangement joins TRBV20-1 to TRBJ2-5; D is undetermined. The germline V gene has CDR1 DFQATT and CDR2 SNEGSKA (reference sequence). This CDR3 has 14 residues. V was cut by 0 bases and J by 5 bases, with 13 bases left in between. The CDR3 spells CSARDLSEWETQYF. CDR3 DNA sequence: TGCAGTGCTAGAGATTTGTCGGAATGGGAGACCCAGTACTTC.

This chain connects TRBV2 to TRBJ2-1; 8 nucleotides agree with TRBD2. Germline values: CDR1 SNHLY, CDR2 FYNNEI. V lost 6 bases and J lost 2; bases outside the gene matches: 6. The length of the CDR3 is 15 residues. The CDR3, as DNA: TGTGCCAGCAGCCCGGGACTAGGCCCCTACAATGAGCAGTTCTTC. Translating gives CASSPGLGPYNEQFF.

The V and J genes are TRBV29-1 and TRBJ1-1; D uncertain. This CDR3 has 10 amino acids. Trimming left V 7 bases short and J 4 bases short, with 7 bases between. CDR1 is SQVTM, CDR2 ANQGSEA, per germline. The DNA of the CDR3 is TGCAGCGCGGTCCTCACTGAAGCTTTCTTT. Amino acids: CSAVLTEAFF.

This rearrangement joins TRBV6-4 to TRBJ1-1; a possible D gene is TRBD1 (6 bases). Trimming removed 8 bases at V and 8 bases at J, with 15 bases between. The CDR3 is 12 amino acids. Germline CDR1 reads MRHNA; CDR2 reads SNTAGT. The CDR3 here is CASSGRGLEAFF. The CDR3 coding sequence is TGTGCCAGCTCAGGGAGGGGGTTGGAAGCTTTCTTT.

V usage is TRBV29-1 and J usage is TRBJ2-3; 10 nucleotides match TRBD2. CDR1 is SQVTM, CDR2 ANQGSEA, per germline. This CDR3 region has 14 residues. Germline trimming cut 2 bases from V and 6 bases from J; bases unmatched to any gene: 5. CDR3 residues: CSVESSGGRDTQYF. The DNA of the CDR3 is TGCAGCGTTGAATCTAGCGGGGGTCGCGATACGCAGTATTTT.

The CDR3 nucleotides are TGTGCCAGCAGCTTAGGCGGACAGGGCGGTCAGCCCCAGCATTTT. Its protein is CASSLGGQGGQPQHF. The chain couples TRBV11-2 to TRBJ1-5; 8 nucleotides agree with TRBD1. The CDR3 consists of 15 residues. Trimming removed 1 base from V and 6 bases from J; junction bases left unmatched: 5. Germline CDR1 reads SGHAT; CDR2 reads FQNNGV.

The chain uses TRBV20-1 and TRBJ2-4; TRBD1 matches at 8 bases. Trimming removed 5 bases from V and 3 bases from J; junction bases left unmatched: 6. This CDR3 contains 14 residues. CDR1 is DFQATT and CDR2 is SNEGSKA in the germline V gene (reference sequence). The CDR3 protein is CSARPGTGKNIQYF. The DNA of the CDR3 is TGCAGTGCTCGCCCCGGGACAGGCAAAAACATTCAGTACTTC.

The V gene is TRBV7-3, the J gene TRBJ2-6; no reliable D call. V shed 6 bases and J shed 10 bases, with 13 bases lying between them. Germline V CDR1 and CDR2: SGHTA, FQGTGA. The CDR3 is 13 residues long. CDR3 protein: CASSLGSSNVLTF. The DNA for the CDR3 is TGTGCCAGCAGTCTAGGCAGTTCTAACGTCCTGACTTTC.

The chain links TRBV9 to TRBJ2-7, with 10 bases matching TRBD2. There are 19 residues in the CDR3. J was trimmed by 1 base and V by 0 bases; bases with no gene match: 13. The germline gives CDR1 SGDLS, CDR2 YYNGEE. The CDR3 DNA reads as TGTGCCAGCAGCGTAGGGGTTAGCGGGGGGAATCTCCTATCCTACGAGCAGTACTTC. It is translated as CASSVGVSGGNLLSYEQYF.

CDR3 nucleotide sequence: TGTGCCAGCAGTACCGCCCCAGGACGGACCTACCGGGAGACCCAGTACTTC. Translation gives CASSTAPGRTYRETQYF. This chain links TRBV28 with TRBJ2-5; D is ambiguous. CDR1 and CDR2 (germline): MDHEN, SYDVKM. The CDR3 is 17 residues long. V was clipped by 5 bases and J by 5 bases, with 24 bases between them.

The chain recombines TRBV7-2 with TRBJ2-3; 9 nucleotides agree with TRBD2. Trimming removed 6 bases from V and 1 base from J; junction bases left unmatched: 5. CDR3 length: 15 residues. Germline CDR1 and CDR2: SGHTA and FQGNSA. CDR3: CASRGAGGRTDTQYF. The CDR3, as DNA: TGTGCCAGCAGGGGAGCGGGGGGCCGCACAGATACGCAGTATTTT.

Worth noting for this clonotype: One end of the junction fails to match germline, which may point to a read error. The chain links TRBV12-5 to TRBJ2-3; 11 bases map to TRBD1. Germline CDR1 is LGHNT and CDR2 is FRNRAP. The CDR3 has 17 amino acids. The CDR3 DNA sequence: TGTGCTAGTGTTTTGGTATGGGACAGGGGGGCAGGGGATACGCAGTATTTT. It specifies CASVLVWDRGAGDTQYF.

The genes are TRBV28 and TRBJ1-6; TRBD1 agrees at 9 bases. Germline V gene sequence: CDR1 MDHEN, CDR2 SYDVKM. The CDR3 has 17 amino acids. J gave up 4 bases and V 4 bases, and 8 bases lay outside the gene matches. The CDR3 spells CASSSGQGTFYNSPLHF. The CDR3 DNA is TGTGCCAGCAGTTCCGGACAGGGGACCTTTTATAATTCACCCCTCCACTTT. The variable domain in full, with the rest retrieved from reference TRBV28 and TRBJ1-6, is DVKVTQSSRYLVKRTGEKVFLECVQDMDHENMFWYRQDPGLGLRLIYFSYDVKMKEKGDIPEGYSVSREKKERFSLILESASTNQTSMYLCASSSGQGTFYNSPLHFGNGTRLTVT.

The chain carries TRBV6-5 and TRBJ1-1, with D uncertain. Germline lookup yields CDR1 MNHEY and CDR2 SVGAGI. Trimming cost V 6 bases and J 4 bases, with 18 bases left between them. CDR3 length: 15 amino acids. DNA for the CDR3: TGTGCCAGCAGCCGATCATCCCGCCGGGGCACTGAAGCTTTCTTT. This encodes CASSRSSRRGTEAFF.